This T cell receptor beta chain appears in the sequencing data of a study of monozygotic twins with inflammatory bowel disease. Notes on the study in general: Compared with healthy co-twins, IBD patients showed reduced TCRbeta repertoire diversity by inverse Simpson. No detectable difference in repertoire similarity separated concordant from discordant twins, possibly as a result of limited power.

The CDR3 extends over 14 amino acids. Per the germline V gene, CDR1 is LGHNA and CDR2 is YNFKEQ. Eight separate reactions per sample served to make cDNA. Reanalyzing the 5' RACE reads, TCRdb keeps one entry per CDR3 protein, without DNA. The data show about 450,000 distinct CDR3 sequences, and the top ten clones hold more than 2%. Regarding this clonotype: Its cognate antigen is unknown.

Sequenced sample: blood. This rearrangement joins TRBV4-2 to TRBJ1-2; TCRdb names TRBD1, which stays unverified in the absence of DNA. The receptor was isolated from a human donor with ulcerative colitis or Crohn's disease, or a healthy co-twin of an affected twin (not recorded which). The CDR3 sequence: CASSQPDRGGGYTF.